Sequencing of this T cell receptor beta chain was carried out in a study of blood T cell repertoires in COVID-19. Study at large: COVID-19 samples collected from the United States, Italy and Spain covered acute and convalescent phases. Nucleic acid was either cDNA or gDNA, and it came from T cells, B-cell-depleted T cells, or PBMCs.

Data came from immunoSEQ multiplex PCR; TCRdb stores just in-frame clones and leaves some out. Counted here are 470,000 or so clones, about 89% occurring once; the ten biggest clones make up 4% to 4.5%. There are 14 residues in the CDR3. CDR1 is MDHEN, CDR2 SYDVKM, per germline. V was trimmed by 6 bases and J by 5 bases, leaving 13 bases between them. The sequence derives from a woman between 25 and 40 years old with acute or convalescent COVID-19. The specimen was peripheral blood. The rearrangement uses TRBV28 and TRBJ1-4; the D gene is possibly TRBD1 (5 bases). In nucleotides, the CDR3 is TGTGCCAGCAGAAAGGGACTTCAGAATGAAAAACTGTTTTTT. Its translation: CASRKGLQNEKLFF.